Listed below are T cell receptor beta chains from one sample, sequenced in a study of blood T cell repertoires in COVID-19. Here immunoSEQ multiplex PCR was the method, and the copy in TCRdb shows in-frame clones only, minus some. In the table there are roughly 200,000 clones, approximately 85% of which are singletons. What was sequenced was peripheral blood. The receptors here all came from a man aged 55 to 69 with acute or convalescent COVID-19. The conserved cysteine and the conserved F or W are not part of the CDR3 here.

CDR3: ASISGTGLYEQY
V: TRBV2
J: TRBJ2-7

CDR3: ASSLARGQSTDTQY
V: TRBV7-2
J: TRBJ2-3

CDR3: ASSPGQRIRNTQY
V: TRBV6-5
J: TRBJ2-3

CDR3: AISARLAGGEELF
V: TRBV10-3
J: TRBJ2-2

CDR3: ASSLGISGGSSYNEQF
V: TRBV5-6
J: TRBJ2-1

CDR3: ASSPGTGELF
V: TRBV4-1
J: TRBJ2-2

CDR3: AWNPGGVGNEQF
V: TRBV30
J: TRBJ2-1

CDR3: ASSVTSGSGREQF
V: TRBV2
J: TRBJ2-1

CDR3: ASLSIATNNEQF
V: TRBV6-5
J: TRBJ2-1

CDR3: ASSSGQVNNEQF
V: TRBV6-5
J: TRBJ2-1